One and the same sample provided the 2 T cell receptor beta chains below, sequenced in a study of T cells in Graves' hyperthyroidism and ophthalmopathy. It was RNA transcripts that yielded the amplified TCR beta CDR3 regions. The TCR CDR3 first-round RT-PCR relied on the HTBI primer set. From the multiplex PCR reads, TCRdb called clonotypes with MiXCR, one entry per CDR3 protein. The sample carries around 520,000 distinct CDR3 sequences, about 24% recorded once. Material for sequencing was blood. The receptors derive from a woman aged 30 to 39 with Graves' ophthalmopathy.

In its sample, this clonotype was seen many times. The genes are TRBV6-2 or TRBV6-3 and TRBJ1-2; 9 positions agree with TRBD1. The V gene end was trimmed by 6 bases and the J gene end by 11 bases; junction bases not matched to a gene: 25. The CDR3 extends over 18 amino acids. Per germline, CDR1 MNHEY and CDR2 SVGEGT. The DNA of the CDR3 is TGTGCCAGCAGAACGCCCTCACAGGGGGCTGGGCCTATGGTCCTTTACACCTTC. Translated, it gives CASRTPSQGAGPMVLYTF.

This clonotype was seen at least ten times. The V gene is TRBV10-3, the J gene TRBJ2-7, with D perhaps being TRBD1 or TRBD2 (5 bases each). Trimming pared 2 bases from V and 5 bases from J, leaving 7 bases between. The CDR3 is 12 residues long. Germline CDR1 and CDR2: ENHRY and SYGVKD. CDR3 DNA sequence: TGTGCCATCAGTGAGATGGGGGACGAGCAGTACTTC. Translated: CAISEMGDEQYF.